These 18 T cell receptor beta chains were all obtained from the same sample, sequenced in a study of radiation and T cells in renal cell carcinoma (dated by TCRdb to the early 2020s). The library was built by means of the immunoSEQ multiplex PCR assay. The immuneACCESS repertoire file appears here via TCRdb, limited to in-frame rearrangements. These files lack a portion of the clones; in checked studies, under half of the deficit traces to unresolved V genes, and the cause of the others is not known. Within this sample are about 150,000 clones, with approximately 90% of them counted one time only. The top ten clones comprise roughly 4.1% of the sample. The time point label of this sample denotes: baseline pretreatment blood. Read against the paper, the sample's treatment or condition label means: 15 Gy SBRT to primary tumor, nephrectomy 4 weeks later. The source was blood, collected from a patient whose treatment included radiotherapy and nephrectomy. These receptors were collected from a woman aged 70 to 79 with renal cell carcinoma.

The chain recombines TRBV4-3 with TRBJ2-7; TRBD1 matches at 8 bases. V shed 0 bases and J 0 bases; nucleotides not matched to a gene: 10. Germline CDR1 LGHNA, CDR2 YSLEER. The CDR3 covers 18 residues. The CDR3 bases are TGCGCCAGCAGCCAAGATACCTCCTTTGGACAGGGCTCCTACGAGCAGTACTTC. The encoded protein is CASSQDTSFGQGSYEQYF.

V gene TRBV5-4 combines with J gene TRBJ2-5; D not certain. CDR3 size: 14 residues. Germline V gene lookup returns CDR1 SGHNT and CDR2 YYREEE (reference sequence). With 6 bases removed from V and 4 bases from J, the gap between germline ends came to 16 bases. The CDR3 protein is CASTLPGEVETQYF. In nucleotides, the CDR3 is TGTGCCAGCACCCTACCTGGCGAGGTAGAGACCCAGTACTTC.

The chain has TRBV4-2 and TRBJ2-5; 8 bases line up with TRBD2. The DNA end is a closer match to TRBJ2-7, so the J assignment may be wrong. The length of the CDR3 is 13 residues. Germline lookup yields CDR1 LGHNA and CDR2 YNFKEQ. CDR3 DNA sequence: TGTGCCAGCAGCCAGGGACTAGTAACCGAGCAGTACTTC. Its translation is CASSQGLVTEQYF.

This rearrangement joins TRBV7-2 to TRBJ2-7; D is possibly TRBD1 (5 bases). Per the germline V gene, CDR1 is SGHTA and CDR2 is FQGNSA. Trimming removed 4 bases at V and 5 bases at J, with 12 bases between. This CDR3 is built from 13 residues. The CDR3 DNA follows: TGTGCCAGCAGCTCCCAGGGTGGGGACGAGCAGTACTTC. Amino acids: CASSSQGGDEQYF.

The V call is TRBV4-2, the J call TRBJ2-3; D is uncertain. V lost 1 base, J lost 2 bases, and 13 bases lay in between. CDR1 LGHNA and CDR2 YNFKEQ come from the germline V gene. The CDR3 extends over 16 amino acids. This CDR3 reads CASSQVTTHTTDTQYF. The CDR3 coding sequence is TGTGCCAGCAGCCAAGTAACCACACATACCACAGATACGCAGTATTTT.

This clone is a singleton in its sample. The chain combines TRBV30 with TRBJ1-2; D might be TRBD1 (6 bases). CDR1 is GTSNPN and CDR2 is SVGIG in the germline V gene (reference sequence). The CDR3 is 12 residues long. V was cut by 6 bases and J by 2 bases, with 10 bases left in between. The CDR3 loop is CACTGGNYGYTF. CDR3 nucleotide sequence: TGTGCCTGCACGGGGGGCAACTATGGCTACACCTTC. Full variable domain (missing parts from reference TRBV30 and TRBJ1-2): SQTIHQWPATLVQPVGSPLSLECTVEGTSNPNLYWYRQAAGRGLQLLFYSVGIGQISSEVPQNLSASRPQDRQFILSSKKLLLSDSGFYLCACTGGNYGYTFGSGTRLTVV.

The rearrangement links TRBV7-2 to TRBJ2-2; 7 positions match TRBD1. After removal of 5 bases from V and 1 base from J, the junction contained 4 bases not matched to a gene. This CDR3 is 15 amino acids long. In germline, CDR1 is SGHTA, CDR2 FQGNSA. The CDR3 protein is CASSPNRGNTGELFF. As DNA, the CDR3 is TGTGCCAGCAGCCCAAACAGGGGGAACACCGGGGAGCTGTTTTTT. Full variable domain (outside the CDR3, taken from reference TRBV7-2 and TRBJ2-2): GAGVSQSPSNKVTEKGKDVELRCDPISGHTALYWYRQSLGQGLEFLIYFQGNSAPDKSGLPSDRFSAERTGGSVSTLTIQRTQQEDSAVYLCASSPNRGNTGELFFGEGSRLTVL.

The V and J genes are TRBV14 and TRBJ2-5; 9 nucleotides line up with TRBD1. The CDR3 sequence is 15 residues long. Looked up from germline, CDR1 is SGHDN and CDR2 is FVKESK. Trimming at V came to 1 base and at J to 5 bases, leaving 5 bases not matched to a gene. As DNA, the CDR3 is TGTGCCAGCAGCCAAGTACAGGGGGCCCGGGAGACCCAGTACTTC. It is translated as CASSQVQGARETQYF.

As regards this clone: A read error may produce the germline difference seen at one junction end. The chain combines TRBV4-3 with TRBJ2-4, with D perhaps being TRBD1 or TRBD2 (5 bases each). The CDR3 totals 18 residues. Germline loops: CDR1 LGHNA, CDR2 YSLEER. This CDR3 is CASSQGGRGPIAKNIQYF. DNA for the CDR3: TGCGCCAGCAGTCAAGGCGGCCGGGGACCAATAGCCAAAAACATTCAGTACTTC.

The V gene is TRBV5-4, the J gene TRBJ2-2, with TRBD2 matching 15 bases. This CDR3 is built from 18 residues. V gave up 4 bases and J gave up 7 bases; unmatched junction bases: 11. CDR1 SGHNT and CDR2 YYREEE come from the germline V gene (reference sequence). In nucleotides, the CDR3 is TGTGCCAGCAGCCTCCCGGGACTAGCGGGGGGCCTCAGCGGGGAGCTGTTTTTT. It is translated as CASSLPGLAGGLSGELFF.

The chain couples TRBV5-4 to TRBJ1-4; D is ambiguous. The CDR3 has 14 amino acids. Germline V gene sequence: CDR1 SGHNT, CDR2 YYREEE (reference sequence). Trimming removed 3 bases at V and 0 bases at J, with 6 bases between. The CDR3 sequence is CASSSEATNEKLFF. In DNA, the CDR3 is TGTGCCAGCAGCTCAGAAGCAACTAATGAAAAACTGTTTTTT.

This chain uses TRBV5-1 with TRBJ2-7, with 8 bases that match TRBD2. CDR1 is SGHRS, CDR2 YFSETQ, per germline. The CDR3 covers 13 residues. The junction had 4 bases not matched to a gene; V was cut back by 3 bases and J by 5 bases. CDR3 nucleotides: TGCGCCAGCAGCTCTCGGACTAGCCACGAGCAGTACTTC. Amino acid sequence: CASSSRTSHEQYF.

V gene TRBV5-4 combines with J gene TRBJ1-6, with D unresolved. Trimming removed 10 bases from V and 7 bases from J, with 15 bases in between. CDR1 is SGHNT and CDR2 is YYREEE in the germline V gene (reference sequence). The CDR3 covers 13 residues. Written as DNA, the CDR3 is TGTGCCGTGTCGGGGTTTAGGAATTCACCCCTCCACTTT. Protein product: CAVSGFRNSPLHF. The whole variable domain, remainder taken from reference TRBV5-4 and TRBJ1-6, is ETGVTQSPTHLIKTRGQQVTLRCSSQSGHNTVSWYQQALGQGPQFIFQYYREEENGRGNFPPRFSGLQFPNYSSELNVNALELDDSALYLCAVSGFRNSPLHFGNGTRLTVT.

The J gene is TRBJ2-4, the V gene TRBV7-9; the match to TRBD2 covers 10 bases. Germline V gene sequence: CDR1 SEHNR, CDR2 FQNEAQ (reference sequence). CDR3 size: 17 residues. V gave up 7 bases and J gave up 0 bases; unmatched junction bases: 9. CDR3 amino acids: CASIPEAGGLAKNIQYF. The DNA of the CDR3 is TGTGCCAGCATCCCGGAAGCGGGGGGGCTAGCCAAAAACATTCAGTACTTC.

The V call is TRBV5-1, the J call TRBJ1-5; TRBD1 is a possible D gene (6 bases). The germline gives CDR1 SGHRS, CDR2 YFSETQ. Trimming removed 2 bases from V and 3 bases from J, with 15 bases in between. The CDR3 is 16 residues long. The CDR3 loop reads CASSLFPAGDNQPQHF. The CDR3 coding sequence is TGCGCCAGCAGCTTATTCCCCGCAGGGGACAATCAGCCCCAGCATTTT.

The rearrangement links TRBV19 to TRBJ1-2, with 7 bases that match TRBD1. CDR1 and CDR2 (germline): LNHDA, SQIVND (reference sequence). This CDR3 is built from 14 residues. The ends lost 5 bases at V and 4 bases at J; junction bases unmatched: 7. CDR3 amino acids: CASSFGQDFYGYTF. The DNA for the CDR3 is TGTGCCAGTAGTTTCGGACAGGACTTCTATGGCTACACCTTC.

This rearrangement joins TRBV30 to TRBJ1-4; TRBD1 matches at 8 bases. This CDR3 is built from 13 residues. Germline V CDR1 and CDR2: GTSNPN, SVGIG (reference sequence). Trimming cost V 5 bases and J 8 bases; bases outside gene matches: 7. The CDR3 DNA follows: TGTGCCTGGGACAGGGGCACCAACGAAAAACTGTTTTTT. It translates to CAWDRGTNEKLFF.

The rearrangement links TRBV5-1 to TRBJ1-2, with D perhaps TRBD1 (6 bases). Trimming stripped 4 bases from V and 8 bases from J, with 15 bases between. Germline V lookup: CDR1 SGHRS, CDR2 YFSETQ. The CDR3 extends over 13 amino acids. The chain's CDR3 is CASSLQAGEGYTF. The CDR3 DNA reads TGCGCCAGCAGCCTACAAGCAGGGGAAGGCTACACCTTC.